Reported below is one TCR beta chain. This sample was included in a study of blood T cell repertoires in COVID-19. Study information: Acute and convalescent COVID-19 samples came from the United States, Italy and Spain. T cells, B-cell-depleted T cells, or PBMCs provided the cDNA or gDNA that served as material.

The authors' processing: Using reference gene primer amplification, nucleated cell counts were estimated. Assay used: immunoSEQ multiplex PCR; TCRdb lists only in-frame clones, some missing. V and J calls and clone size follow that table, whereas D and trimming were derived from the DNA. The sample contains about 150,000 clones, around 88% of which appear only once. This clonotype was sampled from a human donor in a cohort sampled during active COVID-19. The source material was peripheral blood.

CDR3 residues: CASQTGDIHEQYF. Here the CDR3 DNA reads TGTGCCAGCCAGACAGGGGACATCCACGAGCAGTACTTC. This chain links TRBV28 with TRBJ2-7, with TRBD1 identical over 8 bases. This CDR3 contains 13 residues. Trimming took 8 bases from V and 5 from J; bases not matched to a gene: 8. In germline, CDR1 is MDHEN, CDR2 SYDVKM. The full variable domain, in which reference TRBV28 and TRBJ2-7 provide the parts outside the CDR3, is DVKVTQSSRYLVKRTGEKVFLECVQDMDHENMFWYRQDPGLGLRLIYFSYDVKMKEKGDIPEGYSVSREKKERFSLILESASTNQTSMYLCASQTGDIHEQYFGPGTRLTVT.